The source of this T cell receptor beta chain is a study of CD4 T cells in relation to SARS-CoV-2 and coronaviruses. Unexposed donor CD4+ T cells date from about 2011-2018, before the COVID-19 pandemic. After roughly ten days of culture, CD4+ T cells were isolated. Cultures held some 1.8 million PBMCs per well with about 10 IU/ml IL-2. The CDR3 extends over 15 amino acids. V lost 4 bases to trimming and J lost 5 bases, with 18 bases between them. In germline, CDR1 is GTSNPN, CDR2 SVGIG (reference sequence). With respect to this clone: Its antigen is unknown.

The protocol was immunoSEQ multiplex PCR, while the TCRdb copy is restricted to in-frame clones and leaves out a portion. The sample consists of 15,000 to 20,000 clones, 74% of them appearing once. The source is a human donor in good health. Material: CD4+ T cells from PBMCs, cultured in vitro. The genes are TRBV30 and TRBJ2-1; a weak D match, TRBD1 (5 bases). The CDR3 nucleotides are TGTGCCTGGAACCCCGAGACAGCACCCGACAATGAGCAGTTCTTC. Amino acid sequence: CAWNPETAPDNEQFF.